This is a list of T cell receptor beta chains from one sample in a study of blood T cells in healthy people across ages. TCRdb processed the 5' RACE reads anew with MiXCR; each CDR3 protein has one entry. The repertoire has about 730,000 distinct CDR3 sequences, roughly 43% of them found once; the top ten carry around a fifth. Sequenced sample: blood. These receptors came from an older woman in good health. The CDR3 runs from the conserved cysteine through the conserved F or W. The order of the fields is clone size, D gene, V gene, J gene, CDR3 protein, CDR3 DNA. D genes are given only for firm matches. The size entry is marked missing in some rows and otherwise reads once, few, many or a size class.

few	NA	TRBV28	TRBJ1-1	CASSLEVAFF	TGTGCCAGCAGTTTAGAGGTAGCTTTCTTT
NA	TRBD2	TRBV20-1	TRBJ2-7	CSAPWLAGGHSYEQYF	TGCAGTGCTCCCTGGCTAGCGGGAGGGCACTCCTACGAGCAGTACTTC
NA	TRBD1	TRBV6-5	TRBJ2-7	CASSYQGQVTNEQYF	TGTGCCAGCAGTTATCAGGGACAGGTGACCAATGAGCAGTACTTC
NA	NA	TRBV5-4	TRBJ2-2	CASSLITGTNTGELFF	TGTGCCAGCAGCTTGATTACAGGGACGAACACCGGGGAGCTGTTTTTT
many	NA	TRBV5-1	TRBJ2-3	CASSLFLTDTQYF	TGCGCCAGCAGCTTGTTCCTTACAGATACGCAGTATTTT
few	NA	TRBV3-1	TRBJ1-1	CASSQASGYGNTEAFF	TGTGCCAGCAGCCAAGCATCAGGATACGGGAACACTGAAGCTTTCTTT
NA	NA	TRBV10-3	TRBJ1-2	CAISEGTNYGYTF	TGTGCCATCAGTGAGGGGACTAACTATGGCTACACCTTC
NA	TRBD1	TRBV29-1	TRBJ1-4	CSVEDRWTGEKLFF	TGCAGCGTTGAAGATCGATGGACAGGGGAAAAACTGTTTTTT
NA	TRBD2	TRBV7-2	TRBJ2-2	CASSSSYLAGGNTGELFF	TGTGCCAGCAGCTCATCCTATCTAGCGGGAGGAAACACCGGGGAGCTGTTTTTT
few	NA	TRBV21-1	TRBJ1-2	CASSLDSLCRIHGYTF	TGTGCCAGCAGCTTGGACAGCCTTTGTAGGATCCATGGCTACACCTTC
NA	TRBD1	TRBV12-3/TRBV12-4	TRBJ2-1	CASSRGQGEMNEQFF	TGTGCCAGCAGCCGTGGACAGGGGGAAATGAATGAGCAGTTCTTC
NA	NA	TRBV6-2/TRBV6-3	TRBJ2-7	CASSYAGARSYEQYF	TGTGCCAGCAGTTACGCCGGAGCCCGCTCCTACGAGCAGTACTTC
once	NA	TRBV2	TRBJ1-2	CASSEIRGAYGYTF	TGTGCCAGCAGTGAAATCCGTGGGGCCTATGGCTACACCTTC
NA	TRBD2	TRBV28	TRBJ2-5	CASSWYGTSRETQYF	TGTGCCAGCAGTTGGTATGGGACTAGTAGAGAGACCCAGTACTTC
few	NA	TRBV6-1	TRBJ1-1	CASSAQGNEAFF	TGTGCCAGCAGCGCCCAGGGGAATGAAGCTTTCTTT
many	TRBD2	TRBV7-9	TRBJ2-1	CASSLGSGLYNEQFF	TGTGCCAGCAGTTTAGGTAGCGGGTTATACAATGAGCAGTTCTTC
few	NA	TRBV7-9	TRBJ1-5	CASSMGIGGGKHF	TGTGCCAGCAGCATGGGGATTGGCGGAGGAAAGCATTTT
many	NA	TRBV20-1	TRBJ2-4	CSASPKNIQYF	TGCAGTGCTAGTCCTAAAAACATTCAGTACTTC
many	TRBD2	TRBV29-1	TRBJ2-4	CSENGRGPQNIQYF	TGCAGCGAGAACGGGAGGGGCCCACAAAACATTCAGTACTTC
NA	TRBD2	TRBV20-1	TRBJ2-5	CRGTPGGAEETQYF	TGCAGGGGAACTCCCGGGGGGGCGGAAGAGACCCAGTACTTC
NA	TRBD1	TRBV3-1	TRBJ2-1	CASSQEGQGAHNEQFF	TGTGCCAGCAGCCAAGAAGGCCAGGGGGCACACAATGAGCAGTTCTTC
few	TRBD2	TRBV6-5	TRBJ2-5	CASSLKKRTSGGKGETQYF	TGTGCCAGCAGTTTGAAAAAGCGGACTAGCGGGGGGAAGGGGGAGACCCAGTACTTC
NA	NA	TRBV10-3	TRBJ1-5	CAISASANQPQHF	TGTGCCATCAGCGCATCGGCTAATCAGCCCCAGCATTTT
NA	TRBD1	TRBV12-3/TRBV12-4	TRBJ1-2	CASSGGAGGAGGYTF	TGTGCCAGCAGTGGCGGTGCAGGGGGCGCTGGAGGCTACACCTTC
many	TRBD2	TRBV7-2	TRBJ2-5	CASSEPSGRADYQETQYF	TGTGCCAGCAGCGAACCTAGCGGGAGGGCCGATTACCAAGAGACCCAGTACTTC
NA	NA	TRBV20-1	TRBJ2-1	CSARLGQRNEQFF	TGCAGTGCTAGATTGGGACAACGGAATGAGCAGTTCTTC
NA	NA	TRBV20-1	TRBJ1-2	CSAREGARGYTF	TGCAGTGCTAGAGAGGGGGCCCGTGGCTACACCTTC
NA	NA	TRBV7-9	TRBJ2-1	CASRRTGTYNEQFF	TGTGCCAGCAGAAGAACCGGGACCTACAATGAGCAGTTCTTC
NA	TRBD2	TRBV7-2	TRBJ2-7	CASRLAGGLSEQYF	TGTGCCAGCAGGCTCGCGGGGGGGCTCTCCGAGCAGTACTTC
NA	NA	TRBV30	TRBJ2-3	CAWSEGHGTDTQYF	TGTGCCTGGAGTGAGGGACACGGCACAGATACGCAGTATTTT
NA	TRBD2	TRBV3-1	TRBJ2-1	CASSQGLAAIEQFF	TGTGCCAGCAGCCAGGGACTAGCGGCAATTGAGCAGTTCTTC
once	TRBD2	TRBV6-5	TRBJ2-7	CASSRSGRGNEQYF	TGTGCCAGCAGTCGAAGCGGGAGGGGCAATGAGCAGTACTTC
NA	NA	TRBV11-2	TRBJ2-7	CASSPLADSYEQYF	TGTGCCAGCAGCCCACTAGCAGACTCCTACGAGCAGTACTTC
few	NA	TRBV11-3	TRBJ2-3	CASSSFPRRTDTQYF	TGTGCCAGCAGCTCATTCCCTCGACGCACAGATACGCAGTATTTT
few	TRBD2	TRBV12-3/TRBV12-4	TRBJ2-7	CASSFGGRGNAYEQYF	TGTGCCAGCAGTTTTGGCGGGAGGGGGAATGCCTACGAGCAGTACTTC
few	TRBD2	TRBV2	TRBJ2-7	CASQLAGTSSSYNEQYF	TGTGCCAGCCAGCTAGCGGGCACCTCTAGCTCCTACAATGAGCAGTACTTC
few	TRBD2	TRBV7-9	TRBJ2-1	CASSLGVTSGRNEQFF	TGTGCCAGCAGCTTAGGTGTGACTAGCGGGAGGAATGAGCAGTTCTTC
once	TRBD1	TRBV19	TRBJ2-7	CAKEVKGGPYEQYF	TGTGCCAAAGAGGTTAAAGGGGGCCCCTACGAGCAGTACTTC
NA	NA	TRBV30	TRBJ2-1	CALRDFYNGQFF	TGTGCCCTCCGGGACTTCTACAATGGGCAGTTCTTC
NA	TRBD1	TRBV5-1	TRBJ2-7	CASSLGQGIGEQYF	TGCGCCAGCAGCTTGGGACAGGGAATCGGCGAGCAGTACTTC
few	TRBD2	TRBV18	TRBJ2-7	CASSPRGDRTSDWYEQYF	TGTGCCAGCTCACCTAGGGGGGATCGGACTAGCGATTGGTACGAGCAGTACTTC
many	TRBD2	TRBV15	TRBJ2-1	CATRHHLAGDEQFF	TGTGCCACCAGACACCACTTAGCGGGCGATGAGCAGTTCTTC
NA	NA	TRBV4-3	TRBJ2-1	CASSQERQSSYNEQFF	TGCGCCAGCAGCCAAGAGAGGCAGAGCTCCTACAATGAGCAGTTCTTC
many	NA	TRBV6-2/TRBV6-3	TRBJ2-7	CASSYSRQRKTEQYF	TGTGCCAGCAGTTACTCTAGACAGCGCAAGACCGAGCAGTACTTC
NA	NA	TRBV7-9	TRBJ2-3	CASSLKLSPTDTQYF	TGTGCCAGCAGCCTTAAGCTCTCGCCCACAGATACGCAGTATTTT
NA	NA	TRBV20-1	TRBJ1-1	CSAREGYTEAFF	TGCAGTGCTAGAGAGGGGTACACTGAAGCTTTCTTT
NA	TRBD1	TRBV4-3	TRBJ1-2	CASSQEPAEDRGLHTF	TGCGCCAGCAGCCAAGAACCGGCTGAGGACAGGGGGCTCCACACCTTC
NA	NA	TRBV3-1	TRBJ1-6	CASSQRQGNSPLHF	TGTGCCAGCAGCCAACGTCAGGGGAATTCACCCCTCCACTTT
NA	NA	TRBV7-2	TRBJ2-1	CASTTLNNEQFF	TGTGCCAGCACCACTCTGAACAATGAGCAGTTCTTC
NA	TRBD1	TRBV7-3	TRBJ2-7	CASSLKPGTDTTPGQAYEQYF	TGTGCCAGCAGCTTAAAACCAGGAACCGACACAACTCCGGGACAGGCCTACGAGCAGTACTTC
few	TRBD2	TRBV20-1	TRBJ2-1	CSARPIAGDNEQFF	TGCAGTGCTAGACCTATAGCGGGAGACAATGAGCAGTTCTTC
many	NA	TRBV20-1	TRBJ2-3	CSARPRGTDTQYF	TGCAGTGCCCGACCGCGGGGCACAGATACGCAGTATTTT
NA	TRBD2	TRBV28	TRBJ2-3	CASSPPGLAPDTQYF	TGTGCCAGCAGTCCCCCGGGACTAGCTCCAGATACGCAGTATTTT
NA	NA	TRBV6-2/TRBV6-3	TRBJ1-5	CASSYSVGPNQPQHF	TGTGCCAGCAGTTACTCGGTGGGGCCCAATCAGCCCCAGCATTTT